Given below is one T cell receptor (beta chain) in context. Its specific antigen is unknown. No qualities accompany the bases; no much larger clone lies one base away. This sample stems from a study of blood T cell repertoires in COVID-19 (dated by TCRdb to about 2020). Looking at the study overall: Samples covering the acute and convalescent phases of COVID-19 were provided by collaborators in the United States, Italy and Spain. The material from the prospective study consisted of cDNA or gDNA derived from T cells, B-cell-depleted T cells, or PBMCs. Subjects who had been exposed to COVID-19, were actively infected with it, or had recovered from it provided the deeply sampled blood TCRbeta repertoires that made up the dataset. The repertoires were made available in a free public database intended to serve as a resource for research on the immune response to SARS-CoV-2. Samples came from the ongoing ImmuneRACE study (first 160 participants) plus 1,254 subjects from 6 global collaborators. Nearly every sample came with metadata listing a de-identified subject ID, COVID-19 status, age in years and sex. Where available, HLA class I and class II types were obtained from metadata supplied by the sample provider rather than from assay-based typing.

TCRbeta CDR3 regions were amplified from genomic DNA by means of the immunoSEQ Assay, a bias-controlled multiplex PCR. The study's own analysis went as follows. Nucleated cell counts per sample were estimated from amplification of reference gene primers within the assay. To quantify the absolute abundance of each unique TCRbeta CDR3 rearrangement, sequence reads were collapsed and filtered. For each sample, productive Simpson clonality was calculated as the square root of Simpson's diversity index over productive rearrangements. Held by TCRdb, this immuneACCESS table contains in-frame sequences only and omits some clones. Under half of the omission traces to an unresolved V gene where checked; the cause of the rest is unknown. D and trimming come from the DNA, and the V and J calls and clone size come from that table. The sample yields over 100,000 clones; over 65% were counted once. The top ten constitute roughly 4% of the sample.

The germline V gene encodes CDR1 LNHDA and CDR2 SQIVND (reference sequence). Taken from cysteine to phenylalanine, the CDR3 has 13 residues. Only the CDR3 part of the read is kept: 39 bases, read in frame from the first base. V drops 5 bases and J drops 8 bases, leaving 15 bases in between. Each collaborating institution followed its own protocols to collect whole blood in K2EDTA tubes. For TCRbeta analysis, collaborators shipped samples as frozen whole blood, isolated PBMCs, or DNA extracted from either of those sample types. Findings and caveats that apply to the study as a whole: The quantity of clinical and demographic metadata differed by source and by participant and was supplied without curation.

The chain links TRBV19 with TRBJ1-2; confidence is insufficient to name the D gene. This TCR was sampled from a human donor in a cohort sampled during active COVID-19. Sequences were obtained from peripheral blood. The CDR3 amino acid sequence is: CASSLPSFQGYTF. The DNA sequence reads TGTGCCAGTAGTCTGCCTTCCTTTCAGGGCTACACCTTC.